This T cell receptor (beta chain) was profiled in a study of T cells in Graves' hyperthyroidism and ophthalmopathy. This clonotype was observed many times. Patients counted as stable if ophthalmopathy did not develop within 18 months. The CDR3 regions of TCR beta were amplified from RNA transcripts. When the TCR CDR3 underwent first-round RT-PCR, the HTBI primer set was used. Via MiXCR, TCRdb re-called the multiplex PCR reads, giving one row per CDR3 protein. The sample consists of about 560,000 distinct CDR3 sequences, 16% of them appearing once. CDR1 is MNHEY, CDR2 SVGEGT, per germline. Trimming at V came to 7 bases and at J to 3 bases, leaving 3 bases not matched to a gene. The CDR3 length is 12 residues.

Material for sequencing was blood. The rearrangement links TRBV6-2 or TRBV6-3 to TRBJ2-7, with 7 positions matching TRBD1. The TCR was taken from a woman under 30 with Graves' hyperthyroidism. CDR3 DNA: TGTGCCAGCAAGGGGGCAGGCTACGAGCAGTACTTC. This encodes CASKGAGYEQYF.